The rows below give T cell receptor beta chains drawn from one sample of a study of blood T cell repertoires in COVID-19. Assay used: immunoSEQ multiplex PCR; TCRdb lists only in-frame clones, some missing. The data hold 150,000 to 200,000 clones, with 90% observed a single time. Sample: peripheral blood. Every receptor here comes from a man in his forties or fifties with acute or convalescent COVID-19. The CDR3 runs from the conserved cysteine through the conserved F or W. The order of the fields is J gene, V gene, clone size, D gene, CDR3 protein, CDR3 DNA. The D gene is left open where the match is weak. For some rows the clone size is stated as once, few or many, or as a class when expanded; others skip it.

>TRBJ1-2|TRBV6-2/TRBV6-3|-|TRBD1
CASSAGTADGYTF
TGTGCCAGCAGTGCCGGGACAGCGGATGGCTACACCTTC
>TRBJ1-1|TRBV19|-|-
CASSIGGSRGTEAFF
TGTGCCAGTAGTATAGGAGGCAGTCGCGGCACTGAAGCTTTCTTT
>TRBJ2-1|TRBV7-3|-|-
CASSLDSAEREQFF
TGTGCCAGCAGCTTGGACTCGGCGGAACGGGAGCAGTTCTTC
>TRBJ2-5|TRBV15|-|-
CATSRPTQGRETQYF
TGTGCCACCAGCAGACCAACTCAGGGTAGGGAGACCCAGTACTTC
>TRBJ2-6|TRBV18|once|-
CASSPSNRAGANVLTF
TGTGCCAGCTCACCGTCCAACAGGGCTGGGGCCAACGTCCTGACTTTC
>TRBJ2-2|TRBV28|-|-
CASSFAGAGTGELFF
TGTGCCAGCAGTTTCGCAGGGGCGGGCACCGGGGAGCTGTTTTTT
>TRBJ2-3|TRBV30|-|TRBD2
CAWGPGGGQDTQYF
TGTGCCTGGGGCCCGGGCGGGGGGCAAGATACGCAGTATTTT
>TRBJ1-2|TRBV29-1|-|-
CSAQAEEEPYGYTF
TGCAGCGCCCAGGCCGAAGAAGAGCCCTATGGCTACACCTTC
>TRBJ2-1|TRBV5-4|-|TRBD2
CASSWGLENEQFF
TGTGCCAGCAGCTGGGGACTAGAGAATGAGCAGTTCTTC
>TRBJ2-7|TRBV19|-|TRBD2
CASSKVAGGYEQYF
TGTGCCAGTAGTAAGGTGGCGGGAGGCTACGAGCAGTACTTC
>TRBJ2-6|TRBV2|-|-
CASSDQISGANVLTF
TGTGCCAGCAGTGATCAGATCTCTGGGGCCAACGTCCTGACTTTC
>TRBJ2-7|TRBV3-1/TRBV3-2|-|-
CASSQGTGGWEQYF
TGTGCCAGCAGCCAAGGGACAGGAGGGTGGGAGCAGTACTTC
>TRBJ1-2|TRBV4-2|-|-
CASSQDQGWGYTF
TGTGCCAGCAGCCAAGATCAGGGGTGGGGCTACACCTTC
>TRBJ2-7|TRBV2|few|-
CASRGRSSSYEQYF
TGTGCCAGCAGGGGTCGGAGTTCCTCCTACGAGCAGTACTTC
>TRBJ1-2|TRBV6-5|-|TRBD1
CASSFWAGQGLFGYTF
TGTGCCAGCAGTTTTTGGGCTGGACAGGGACTTTTTGGCTACACCTTC
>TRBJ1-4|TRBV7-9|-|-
CASSLGSTGNEKLFF
TGTGCCAGCAGCTTAGGCTCAACAGGGAACGAAAAACTGTTTTTT
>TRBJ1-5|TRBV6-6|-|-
CASSPRSGARGLGDRPQHF
TGTGCCAGCAGTCCCCGTTCGGGAGCACGAGGCCTCGGTGATCGGCCCCAGCATTTT
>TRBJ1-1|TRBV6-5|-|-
CASSLRAGVNTEAFF
TGTGCCAGCAGCCTCAGGGCAGGCGTGAACACTGAAGCTTTCTTT
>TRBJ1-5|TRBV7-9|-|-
CASSWQNQPQHF
TGTGCCAGCAGCTGGCAGAATCAGCCCCAGCATTTT
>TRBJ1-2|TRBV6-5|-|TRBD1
CASSRGRYGYTF
TGTGCCAGCAGCAGGGGGAGGTATGGCTACACCTTC
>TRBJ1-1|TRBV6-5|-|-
CASSYVQGNTEAFF
TGTGCCAGCAGTTACGTACAGGGGAACACTGAAGCTTTCTTT
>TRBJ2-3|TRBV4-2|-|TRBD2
CASSQGGGRALDTQYF
TGTGCCAGCAGCCAAGGCGGCGGGAGGGCCTTAGATACGCAGTATTTT
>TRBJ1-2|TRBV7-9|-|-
CASSLIGVYGYTF
TGTGCCAGCAGCTTAATCGGTGTCTATGGCTACACCTTC
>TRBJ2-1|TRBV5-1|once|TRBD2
CASSTSSGRYNEQFF
TGCGCCAGCAGCACTTCTAGCGGGAGGTACAATGAGCAGTTCTTC
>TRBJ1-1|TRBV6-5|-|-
CASSYSTGGGEAFF
TGTGCCAGCAGTTACTCGACCGGGGGAGGAGAAGCTTTCTTT
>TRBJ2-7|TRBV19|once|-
CASSMYILSYEQYF
TGTGCCAGTAGTATGTACATCCTCTCCTACGAGCAGTACTTC
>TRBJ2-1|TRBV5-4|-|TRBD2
CASSPSGSRDNEQFF
TGTGCCAGCAGCCCGAGCGGGAGTCGCGACAATGAGCAGTTCTTC